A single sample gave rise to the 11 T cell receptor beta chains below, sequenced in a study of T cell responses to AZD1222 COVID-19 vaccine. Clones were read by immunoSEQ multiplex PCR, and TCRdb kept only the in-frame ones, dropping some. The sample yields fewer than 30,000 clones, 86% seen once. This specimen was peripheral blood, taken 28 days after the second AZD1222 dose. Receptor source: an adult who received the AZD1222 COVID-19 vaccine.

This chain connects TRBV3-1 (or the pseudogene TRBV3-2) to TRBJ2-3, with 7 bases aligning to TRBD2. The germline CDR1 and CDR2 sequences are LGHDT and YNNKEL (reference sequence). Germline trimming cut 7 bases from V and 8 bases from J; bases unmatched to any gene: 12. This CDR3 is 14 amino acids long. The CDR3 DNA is TGTGCCAGCAACCCTGCGGGGGTTGGCGGTACGCAGTATTTT. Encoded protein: CASNPAGVGGTQYF.

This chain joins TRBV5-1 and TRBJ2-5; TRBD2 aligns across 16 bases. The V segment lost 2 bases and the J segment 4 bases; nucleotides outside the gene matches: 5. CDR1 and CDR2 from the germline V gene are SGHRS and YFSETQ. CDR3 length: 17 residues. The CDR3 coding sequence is TGCGCCAGCAGCTTAACCGGGACTAGCGGGGGGGCAGAGACCCAGTACTTC. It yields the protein CASSLTGTSGGAETQYF.

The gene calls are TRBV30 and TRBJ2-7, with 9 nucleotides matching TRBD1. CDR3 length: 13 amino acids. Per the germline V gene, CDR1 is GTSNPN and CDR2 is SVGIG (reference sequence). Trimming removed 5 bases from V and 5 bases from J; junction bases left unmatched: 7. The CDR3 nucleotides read TGTGCCTGGTCCCCGGGACAGGGTAACGAGCAGTACTTC. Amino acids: CAWSPGQGNEQYF.

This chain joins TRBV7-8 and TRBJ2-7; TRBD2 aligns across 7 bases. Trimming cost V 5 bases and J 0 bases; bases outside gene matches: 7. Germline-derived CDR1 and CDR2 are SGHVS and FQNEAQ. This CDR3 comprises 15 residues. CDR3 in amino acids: CASSRAGTSSYEQYF. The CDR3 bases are TGTGCCAGCAGCCGAGCGGGGACGAGCTCCTACGAGCAGTACTTC. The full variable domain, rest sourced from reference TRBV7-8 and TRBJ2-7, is GAGVSQSPRYKVAKRGQDVALRCDPISGHVSLFWYQQALGQGPEFLTYFQNEAQLDKSGLPSDRFFAERPEGSVSTLKIQRTQQEDSAVYLCASSRAGTSSYEQYFGPGTRLTVT.

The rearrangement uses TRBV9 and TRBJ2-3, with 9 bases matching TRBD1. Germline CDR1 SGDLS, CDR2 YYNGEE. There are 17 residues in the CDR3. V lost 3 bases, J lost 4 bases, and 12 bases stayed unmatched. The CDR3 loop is CASSARWLGQGADTQYF. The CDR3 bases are TGTGCCAGCAGCGCCCGTTGGCTGGGACAGGGAGCAGATACGCAGTATTTT.

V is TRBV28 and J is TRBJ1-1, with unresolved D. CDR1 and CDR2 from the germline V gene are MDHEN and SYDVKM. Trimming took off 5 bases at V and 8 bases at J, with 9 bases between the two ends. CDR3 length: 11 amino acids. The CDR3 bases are TGTGCCAGCAGTCCCGCCAGGGAAGCTTTCTTT. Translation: CASSPAREAFF.

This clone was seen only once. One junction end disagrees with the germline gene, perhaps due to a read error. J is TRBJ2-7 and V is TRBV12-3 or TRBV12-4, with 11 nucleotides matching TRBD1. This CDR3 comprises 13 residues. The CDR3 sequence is CASSSVGTGGVHF. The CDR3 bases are TGTGCCAGCAGTTCCGTCGGGACAGGGGGTGTACACTTC.

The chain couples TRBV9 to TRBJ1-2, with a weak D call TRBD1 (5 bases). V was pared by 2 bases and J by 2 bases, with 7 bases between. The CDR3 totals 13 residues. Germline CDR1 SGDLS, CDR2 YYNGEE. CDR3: CASSVTENYGYTF. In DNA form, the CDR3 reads TGTGCCAGCAGCGTGACAGAGAACTATGGCTACACCTTC.

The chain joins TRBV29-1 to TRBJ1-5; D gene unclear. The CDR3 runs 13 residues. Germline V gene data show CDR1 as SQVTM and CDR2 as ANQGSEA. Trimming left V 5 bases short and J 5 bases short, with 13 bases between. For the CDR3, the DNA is TGCAGCGTTCGGGAGGCCAGCTATCAGCCCCAGCATTTT. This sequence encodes CSVREASYQPQHF.

CDR3 loop: CASSSPTGQGAFF. Written as DNA, the CDR3 is TGTGCCAGCAGCTCCCCGACAGGCCAGGGAGCTTTCTTT. The V call is TRBV7-9, the J call TRBJ1-1, with D possibly TRBD1 on 6 matching bases. The V end lost 4 bases, the J end lost 10 bases, and 16 bases lay between the germline ends. The germline gives CDR1 SEHNR, CDR2 FQNEAQ (reference sequence). This CDR3 is 13 amino acids long.

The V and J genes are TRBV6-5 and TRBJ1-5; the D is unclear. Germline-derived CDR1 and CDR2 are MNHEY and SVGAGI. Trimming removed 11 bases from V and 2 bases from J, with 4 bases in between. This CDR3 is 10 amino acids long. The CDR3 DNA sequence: TGTGCCTCAGGCAATCAGCCCCAGCATTTT. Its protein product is CASGNQPQHF.